The 23 T cell receptor beta chains below come from one sample, sequenced in a study of Ad26.COV2.S vaccination and SARS-CoV-2 variants (dated by TCRdb to the early 2020s). Sample treatment or condition, as interpreted from the label and publication: around 19 received Ad26.COV2.S at low or high dose, single or two shots; about 5 received placebo; per-sample allocation not given. For vaccine and placebo recipients, the sequenced repertoires came from samples collected on day 63 after the first injection. Receptors were amplified or captured by the immunoSEQ multiplex PCR assay. TCRdb carries this immuneACCESS record with in-frame sequences only. Its versions omit some clonotypes, under half of them owing to an unresolved V gene in the studies checked, with the rest unexplained. Recorded for this sample are around 250,000 clones; roughly 85% of them occurred a single time. Of the sample, nearly 3% falls within the top ten clones.

The sequenced sample was peripheral blood, obtained in a trial of Ad26.COV2.S vaccine versus placebo. The receptors were sampled from a person aged 18 to 65 who received the Ad26.COV2.S COVID-19 vaccine or a placebo.

This chain joins TRBV14 and TRBJ2-1; D is undetermined. Germline V gene sequence: CDR1 SGHDN, CDR2 FVKESK. Trimming took off 1 base at V and 0 bases at J, with 13 bases between the two ends. The CDR3 is 17 residues long. The CDR3 sequence: CASSQVAGSSSYNEQFF. CDR3 bases: TGTGCCAGCAGCCAAGTCGCAGGCTCCAGCTCCTACAATGAGCAGTTCTTC.

This chain links TRBV7-2 with TRBJ2-2, with D possibly being TRBD1 (6 bases). This CDR3 region has 15 residues. Germline V gives CDR1 SGHTA, CDR2 FQGNSA. Deletions cut 6 bases from V and 0 bases from J, with 11 bases between. CDR3 bases: TGTGCCAGCAGGACCGGGACACCGAACACCGGGGAGCTGTTTTTT. This encodes CASRTGTPNTGELFF.

Regarding this clone: One end of the junction does not line up with germline, which may come from a read error. This chain uses TRBV2 with TRBJ1-1; maybe TRBD1 (6 bases). Germline V CDR1 and CDR2: SNHLY, FYNNEI. The CDR3 has 15 amino acids. CDR3 sequence: CASTELRQVNTEAFF. CDR3 DNA: TGTGCCAGCACTGAATTGAGACAGGTGAACACTGAAGCTTTCTTT. Full variable domain (rest looked up from reference TRBV2 and TRBJ1-1): EPEVTQTPSHQVTQMGQEVILRCVPISNHLYFYWYRQILGQKVEFLVSFYNNEISEKSEIFDDQFSVERPDGSNFTLKIRSTKLEDSAMYFCASTELRQVNTEAFFGQGTRLTVV.

This clone was observed a single time. The CDR3 protein is CAISELAGVGTGELFF. In DNA, the CDR3 is TGTGCCATCAGTGAGCTAGCGGGAGTTGGAACCGGGGAGCTGTTTTTT. V and J are TRBV10-3 and TRBJ2-2, with 10 nucleotides matching TRBD2. The CDR3 extends over 16 amino acids. J was trimmed by 5 bases and V by 2 bases; bases with no gene match: 5. Germline-derived CDR1 and CDR2 are ENHRY and SYGVKD.

The chain joins TRBV5-8 to TRBJ1-4, with 9 positions matching TRBD1. This CDR3 spans 16 amino acids. The V segment lost 5 bases and the J segment 7 bases; nucleotides outside the gene matches: 12. CDR1 is SGHTS, CDR2 YDEGEE, per germline. The CDR3 DNA follows: TGTGCCAGCAGATCCGGGACAGGGATCGTAAGTGAAAAACTGTTTTTT. Encoded protein: CASRSGTGIVSEKLFF.

J is TRBJ2-7 and V is TRBV27; D is unclear. Per the germline V gene, CDR1 is MNHEY and CDR2 is SMNVEV (reference sequence). The germline V and J ends were trimmed by 3 bases and 1 base, with 7 bases remaining between them. This CDR3 has 13 residues. The CDR3 loop reads CASSFGVSYEQYF. The CDR3 DNA reads as TGTGCCAGCAGTTTTGGGGTTTCCTACGAGCAGTACTTC.

Only one count was recorded for this clone. V gene TRBV4-3 combines with J gene TRBJ2-5, with TRBD1 matching 8 bases. CDR1 and CDR2 (germline): LGHNA, YSLEER. This CDR3 has 14 amino acids. V was pared by 1 base and J by 4 bases, with 2 bases of the junction left unmatched. CDR3 residues: CASSQGTGLETQYF. The DNA of the CDR3 is TGCGCCAGCAGCCAAGGGACAGGGTTAGAGACCCAGTACTTC.

This sequence joins TRBV9 and TRBJ2-2; 7 nucleotides match TRBD2. The germline V gene encodes CDR1 SGDLS and CDR2 YYNGEE. After removal of 2 bases from V and 2 bases from J, the junction contained 9 bases not matched to a gene. The CDR3 totals 17 residues. Written as DNA, the CDR3 is TGTGCCAGCAGCGTCCCCCCCGGGACTAAAAACACCGGGGAGCTGTTTTTT. It yields the protein CASSVPPGTKNTGELFF.

The chain joins TRBV6-2 or TRBV6-3 to TRBJ2-2; D is unresolved. The germline gives CDR1 MNHEY, CDR2 SVGEGT. The CDR3 length is 11 residues. Trimming removed 5 bases from V and 7 bases from J, with 5 bases in between. The CDR3: CASSNDGELFF. DNA of the CDR3: TGTGCCAGCAGTAATGACGGGGAGCTGTTTTTT.

The V call is TRBV29-1, the J call TRBJ2-5; D is unclear. Germline V gene data show CDR1 as SQVTM and CDR2 as ANQGSEA. The CDR3 runs 13 residues. V was pared by 4 bases and J by 1 base, with 10 bases between. The CDR3 bases are TGCAGCGTTGCTGGACGGACCCAAGAGACCCAGTACTTC. This translates into CSVAGRTQETQYF.

The chain recombines TRBV2 with TRBJ1-1, with 9 bases identical to TRBD1. Germline V gene data show CDR1 as SNHLY and CDR2 as FYNNEI. This CDR3 is built from 13 residues. The J segment lost 4 bases and the V segment lost 6 bases, leaving 3 bases of the junction unmatched. CDR3 region: CASRDRGITEAFF. The CDR3 DNA reads TGTGCCAGCAGGGACAGGGGAATCACTGAAGCTTTCTTT.

The rearrangement joins TRBV6-1 to TRBJ2-7, with 9 bases matching TRBD1. The CDR3 sequence is 12 residues long. V trimming: 5 bases; J trimming: 6 bases; junction bases outside the gene matches: 2. In germline, CDR1 is MNHNS, CDR2 SASEGT. The CDR3 loop reads CASSHRGPEQYF. The CDR3 DNA reads as TGTGCCAGCAGTCACAGGGGGCCCGAGCAGTACTTC.

The V and J genes are TRBV10-3 and TRBJ2-1; D may correspond to TRBD1 or TRBD2 (6 bases each). Trimming took 0 bases from V and 1 from J, leaving 19 bases between them. CDR1 is ENHRY and CDR2 is SYGVKD in the germline V gene. The CDR3 is 19 residues long. In nucleotides, the CDR3 is TGTGCCATCAGTGAGTCGCAGGGGTTCGGGAGTTGGTCCTACAATGAGCAGTTCTTC. It yields the protein CAISESQGFGSWSYNEQFF.

The chain joins TRBV5-1 to TRBJ1-1; D is unresolved. The V end lost 6 bases, the J end lost 1 base, and 13 bases lay between the germline ends. Per germline, CDR1 SGHRS and CDR2 YFSETQ. The CDR3 is made up of 14 amino acids. The CDR3 DNA reads TGCGCCAGCACCCCTCAGGCAGCGAACACTGAAGCTTTCTTT. As protein: CASTPQAANTEAFF.

The chain combines TRBV7-2 with TRBJ1-4; D possibly corresponds to TRBD1 (5 bases). This CDR3 spans 13 amino acids. Germline values: CDR1 SGHTA, CDR2 FQGNSA. Trimming took off 7 bases at V and 9 bases at J, with 15 bases between the two ends. CDR3 region: CASTTFEGKKLFF. CDR3 nucleotide sequence: TGTGCCAGCACCACCTTTGAGGGGAAAAAACTGTTTTTT.

The count of this clone is one. This sequence joins TRBV4-2 and TRBJ2-3, with 9 bases matching TRBD2. Germline CDR1 LGHNA, CDR2 YNFKEQ. The length of the CDR3 is 16 residues. V was clipped by 3 bases and J by 4 bases; unmatched bases: 8. CDR3 DNA: TGTGCCAGCAGCCAGGTCCTTAGCGGGAGCTCAGATACGCAGTATTTT. Translation gives CASSQVLSGSSDTQYF.

The chain links TRBV20-1 to TRBJ2-1, with D tentatively TRBD2 (5 bases). Germline V lookup: CDR1 DFQATT, CDR2 SNEGSKA (reference sequence). This CDR3 spans 16 amino acids. V lost 6 bases and J lost 0, with 18 bases in between. This CDR3 is CSASASVGSSYNEQFF. The DNA for the CDR3 is TGCAGTGCCAGTGCTAGTGTAGGGAGCTCCTACAATGAGCAGTTCTTC.

The V and J genes are TRBV7-8 and TRBJ2-1; 11 bases are a match to TRBD2. This CDR3 spans 16 amino acids. Losses at the gene ends were 5 bases for V and 8 bases for J; bases not matched to a gene: 11. Germline V gene data show CDR1 as SGHVS and CDR2 as FQNEAQ. DNA for the CDR3: TGTGCCAGCAGCCCCCGACTAGCGGGACGGATCGATGAGCAGTTCTTC. Its protein is CASSPRLAGRIDEQFF.

V usage is TRBV10-1 and J usage is TRBJ2-1; TRBD1 matches at 9 bases. V lost 9 bases and J lost 0; bases outside the gene matches: 12. The CDR3 sequence is 17 residues long. Germline V lookup: CDR1 WNHNN, CDR2 SYGVQD (reference sequence). Written as DNA, the CDR3 is TGCGCCAGATACTACAGGGGGCGGTCCCACTCCTACAATGAGCAGTTCTTC. It yields the protein CARYYRGRSHSYNEQFF.

The chain carries TRBV20-1 and TRBJ2-5; 8 bases match TRBD2. J gave up 3 bases and V 3 bases, and 9 bases lay outside the gene matches. The CDR3 is 15 amino acids. Germline V gene lookup returns CDR1 DFQATT and CDR2 SNEGSKA (reference sequence). CDR3 region: CSASSSGGLKETQYF. The CDR3, as DNA: TGCAGTGCTAGTTCGAGCGGGGGCTTGAAAGAGACCCAGTACTTC.

This chain uses TRBV7-2 with TRBJ1-4; unclear D gene. The CDR3 totals 15 residues. The V end lost 0 bases, the J end lost 5 bases, and 10 bases lay between the germline ends. CDR1 is SGHTA and CDR2 is FQGNSA in the germline V gene. DNA for the CDR3: TGTGCCAGCAGCTTAGCTGCCAGTAGCAATGAAAAACTGTTTTTT. Residues: CASSLAASSNEKLFF.

The genes are TRBV3-1 (or the pseudogene TRBV3-2) and TRBJ2-7; 11 bases align to TRBD2. V gave up 4 bases and J gave up 0 bases; unmatched junction bases: 2. The CDR3 runs to 15 residues. Germline CDR1 LGHDT, CDR2 YNNKEL (reference sequence). The CDR3 DNA reads TGTGCCAGCAGCCCTAGCGGGGGGCTCTCCTACGAGCAGTACTTC. Its protein product is CASSPSGGLSYEQYF.

Concerning this clone itself: A far more abundant clone sits one base away, making this likely a read error. The chain employs TRBV7-2 and TRBJ2-2, with D unclear. Per the germline V gene, CDR1 is SGHTA and CDR2 is FQGNSA. The V gene lost 4 bases and the J gene lost 3 bases, with 3 bases spanning the gap. This CDR3 is built from 12 residues. The CDR3 loop reads CASSSDTGELFF. CDR3 sequence (DNA): TGTGCCAGCAGCTCCGACACCGGGGAGCTGTTTTTT.